Shown below are 17 T cell receptor beta chains from a single sample sequenced in a study of T-cell memory formation after mild COVID-19. TCRdb called the 5' RACE reads again in MiXCR, with one record for every CDR3 protein. The data hold under 110,000 distinct CDR3 sequences, with 9.5% to 15% observed a single time. The sequenced sample consisted of PBMCs or a T cell subset sorted from them (not recorded which). These receptors all come from an adult woman who had mild COVID-19 (a few samples of this study predate the infection). Cell type and time point are not known.

This clonotype was observed at least ten times. This chain links TRBV6-2 or TRBV6-3 with TRBJ2-7; 10 bases match TRBD1. The CDR3 length is 15 residues. The V and J ends lost 7 bases and 2 bases, in that order; junction bases with no gene match: 8. CDR1 is MNHEY and CDR2 is SVGEGT in the germline V gene. Here the CDR3 DNA reads TGTGCCAGCAACCCCCCCGGACAGGGGGCCTACGAGCAGTACTTC. Protein product: CASNPPGQGAYEQYF.

This clonotype was counted between two and nine times. V gene TRBV5-6 combines with J gene TRBJ2-7, with D perhaps TRBD1 (5 bases). Germline loops: CDR1 SGHDT, CDR2 YYEEEE. The CDR3 totals 13 residues. V lost 1 base and J lost 7, with 12 bases in between. The CDR3 DNA reads as TGTGCCAGCAGCTTGACCCAGGGTTCGGAGCAGTACTTC. Residues: CASSLTQGSEQYF.

This clonotype was counted between two and nine times. The genes are TRBV6-6 and TRBJ1-3; the D is unclear. In germline, CDR1 is MNHNY, CDR2 SVGAGI (reference sequence). The CDR3 is 15 residues long. V lost 5 bases and J 0 bases, leaving 11 bases between the germline ends. The CDR3 DNA follows: TGTGCCAGCAGTCATTACACGAGCTCTGGAAACACCATATATTTT. Its protein product is CASSHYTSSGNTIYF.

This chain uses TRBV11-3 with TRBJ2-7, with 9 bases lining up with TRBD2. In germline, CDR1 is SGHNT, CDR2 YENEEA. J gave up 2 bases and V 9 bases, and 5 bases lay outside the gene matches. This CDR3 spans 13 amino acids. In DNA, the CDR3 is TGTGCCAGTACGGGACTAGCAGCCTACGAGCAGTACTTC. Translation gives CASTGLAAYEQYF. Full variable domain (remainder filled in from reference TRBV11-3 and TRBJ2-7): EAGVVQSPRYKIIEKKQPVAFWCNPISGHNTLYWYLQNLGQGPELLIRYENEEAVDDSQLPKDRFSAERLKGVDSTLKIQPAELGDSAVYLCASTGLAAYEQYFGPGTRLTVT.

This clonotype was detected once. The chain recombines TRBV5-6 with TRBJ1-2; the match to TRBD1 covers 10 bases. The CDR3 has 15 amino acids. CDR1 and CDR2 from the germline V gene are SGHDT and YYEEEE. V lost 2 bases to trimming and J lost 8 bases; unmatched junction nucleotides: 9. In nucleotides, the CDR3 is TGTGCCAGCAGCTTACAACCGGACAGGGGGAACGGCTACACCTTC. Translation: CASSLQPDRGNGYTF.

J is TRBJ1-1 and V is TRBV6-6; D remains unclear. V was shortened by 5 bases and J by 3 bases, with 13 bases between the two germline ends. The CDR3 is 14 residues long. Germline CDR1 and CDR2: MNHNY and SVGAGI (reference sequence). The CDR3 DNA reads as TGTGCCAGCAGTGGTCCTATGGACCACACTGAAGCTTTCTTT. It codes for CASSGPMDHTEAFF.

The rearrangement links TRBV9 to TRBJ2-7; D is uncertain. Per the germline V gene, CDR1 is SGDLS and CDR2 is YYNGEE. V lost 0 bases to trimming and J lost 3 bases, with 13 bases between them. There are 15 residues in the CDR3. The CDR3 DNA sequence: TGTGCCAGCAGCGTAGGATCCGGAAGCTTCTACGAGCAGTACTTC. Its translation is CASSVGSGSFYEQYF.

This clonotype was seen a handful of times. The V and J genes are TRBV5-1 and TRBJ1-1, with D possibly TRBD1 on 5 matching bases. V was clipped by 6 bases and J by 1 base, with 19 bases between them. CDR1 and CDR2 (germline): SGHRS, YFSETQ. This CDR3 comprises 16 residues. The CDR3 DNA is TGCGCCAGCACTGCCGGGGACCGCCCCCCGAACACTGAAGCTTTCTTT. It is translated as CASTAGDRPPNTEAFF.

This clonotype was detected a few times. The V gene is TRBV15, the J gene TRBJ2-7, with D uncertain. The CDR3 is made up of 14 amino acids. Trimming removed 8 bases at V and 0 bases at J, with 14 bases between. Germline V lookup: CDR1 LNHNV, CDR2 YYDKDF (reference sequence). This chain's CDR3 is CATAGSVPSYEQYF. Written as DNA, the CDR3 is TGTGCCACCGCCGGCAGCGTCCCCTCCTACGAGCAGTACTTC.

This clonotype appeared a few times. V is TRBV7-2 and J is TRBJ2-7; TRBD1 matches 8 bases. The V and J ends lost 2 bases and 5 bases, in that order; junction bases with no gene match: 5. Per the germline V gene, CDR1 is SGHTA and CDR2 is FQGNSA. The CDR3 consists of 14 residues. CDR3: CASSLIGTGDEQYF. The CDR3 bases are TGTGCCAGCAGCTTAATAGGGACAGGAGACGAGCAGTACTTC.

The V gene is TRBV27, the J gene TRBJ2-7; no reliable D call. In germline, CDR1 is MNHEY, CDR2 SMNVEV (reference sequence). CDR3 length equals 10 residues. With 11 bases removed from V and 1 base from J, the gap between germline ends came to 6 bases. As DNA, the CDR3 is TGTGCCTCTCAGTCCTACGAGCAGTACTTC. It specifies CASQSYEQYF.

The V call is TRBV4-2, the J call TRBJ1-1; TRBD1 is a possible D gene (5 bases). With 4 bases removed from V and 4 bases from J, the gap between germline ends came to 13 bases. Germline V lookup: CDR1 LGHNA, CDR2 YNFKEQ. This CDR3 is built from 14 residues. The CDR3 sequence: CASSPRQPGTEAFF. The CDR3 DNA follows: TGTGCCAGCAGCCCCCGACAGCCGGGCACTGAAGCTTTCTTT.

This clonotype was found a few times. The DNA for the CDR3 is TGTGCCATCAACCTCGACGGCTCGAGCTCCTACAATGAGCAGTTCTTC. Encoded protein: CAINLDGSSSYNEQFF. The chain has TRBV10-3 and TRBJ2-1; D is uncertain. Trimming stripped 7 bases from V and 0 bases from J, with 16 bases between. Germline V gene data show CDR1 as ENHRY and CDR2 as SYGVKD. CDR3 length equals 16 residues.

This clonotype has ten or more counts. V gene TRBV5-1 combines with J gene TRBJ2-1, with D perhaps matching TRBD2 (6 bases). The germline V and J ends were trimmed by 6 bases and 3 bases, with 16 bases remaining between them. Germline CDR1 reads SGHRS; CDR2 reads YFSETQ. The CDR3 totals 15 residues. CDR3: CASNSGDLNYNEQFF. The CDR3 DNA reads TGCGCCAGCAACTCGGGGGACCTCAACTACAATGAGCAGTTCTTC.

The chain uses TRBV29-1 and TRBJ1-2, with D possibly matching TRBD1 (5 bases). Germline CDR1 is SQVTM and CDR2 is ANQGSEA. Trimming took off 7 bases at V and 8 bases at J, with 20 bases between the two ends. The CDR3 extends over 13 amino acids. Written as DNA, the CDR3 is TGCAGCGCACGGGGGTCCCGGGGCGACGGCTACACCTTC. It codes for CSARGSRGDGYTF.

The chain carries TRBV6-5 and TRBJ1-2; D might be TRBD1 (5 bases). CDR1 and CDR2 from the germline V gene are MNHEY and SVGAGI. Trimming left V 2 bases short and J 7 bases short, with 14 bases between. The CDR3 covers 14 residues. DNA for the CDR3: TGTGCCAGCAGTTACGGCCAGGGAAGCGGTGGCTACACCTTC. Translating it yields CASSYGQGSGGYTF.

The table lists this clonotype with a few counts. V gene TRBV6-2 or TRBV6-3 combines with J gene TRBJ2-1; 9 nucleotides agree with TRBD2. The junction had 6 bases not matched to a gene; V was cut back by 2 bases and J by 7 bases. CDR3 length: 15 amino acids. The germline gives CDR1 MNHEY, CDR2 SVGEGT. As DNA, the CDR3 is TGTGCCAGCAGTTACGGCGCGGGGGGGCGGAATGAGCAGTTCTTC. Encoded protein: CASSYGAGGRNEQFF.